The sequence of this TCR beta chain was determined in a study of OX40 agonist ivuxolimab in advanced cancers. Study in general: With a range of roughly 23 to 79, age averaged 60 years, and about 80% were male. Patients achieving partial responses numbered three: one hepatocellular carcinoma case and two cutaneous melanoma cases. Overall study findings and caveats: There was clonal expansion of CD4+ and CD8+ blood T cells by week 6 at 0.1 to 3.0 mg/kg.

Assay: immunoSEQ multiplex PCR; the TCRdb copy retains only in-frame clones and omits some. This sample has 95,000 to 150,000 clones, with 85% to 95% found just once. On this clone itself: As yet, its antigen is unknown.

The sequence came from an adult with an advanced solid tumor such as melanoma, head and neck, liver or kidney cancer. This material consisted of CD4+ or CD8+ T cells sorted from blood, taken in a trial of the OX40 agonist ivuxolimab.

The CDR3 nucleotides read TGTGCCATCAGGGCCGGGGGAGGGAGCAACTATGGCTACACCTTC. Its protein product is CAIRAGGGSNYGYTF. V usage is TRBV6-5 and J usage is TRBJ1-2; maybe TRBD1 (5 bases). The CDR3 totals 15 residues. The germline gives CDR1 MNHEY, CDR2 SVGAGI. V gave up 10 bases and J gave up 2 bases, with 20 bases separating them.